A single sample is the source of the 15 T cell receptor beta chains below, sequenced in a study of STAT5B mutations in CD4+ large granular lymphocyte leukemia. Sequencing used immunoSEQ multiplex PCR; TCRdb keeps in-frame clones, though not all of them. In the table there are some 23,000 clones, 74% of which are singletons. Specimen: CD4+ T cells from blood buffy coats. The source of these receptors is a human donor in good health.

The chain employs TRBV2 and TRBJ1-1; D ambiguous. There are 12 residues in the CDR3. The germline gives CDR1 SNHLY, CDR2 FYNNEI. V shed 8 bases and J shed 2 bases, with 9 bases lying between them. For the CDR3, the DNA is TGTGCCAGCCTTTACTTTAACACTGAAGCTTTCTTT. Its translation is CASLYFNTEAFF.

This clone was found once. The rearrangement joins TRBV6-1 to TRBJ2-7, with a tentative D call TRBD2 (5 bases). The CDR3 has 12 residues. CDR1 MNHNS and CDR2 SASEGT come from the germline V gene. CDR3 sequence: CASSELRLATSV. CDR3 coding DNA: TGTGCCAGCAGTGAACTTCGGCTAGCAACAAGCGTC.

The rearrangement links TRBV4-1 to TRBJ2-1; unclear D gene. CDR3 length equals 12 residues. Germline CDR1 and CDR2: MGHRA and YSYEKL. V was shortened by 0 bases and J by 15 bases, with 12 bases between the two germline ends. CDR3 nucleotide sequence: TGCGCCAGCAGCCAAGACGGTCCTAGGCGGTTCTTC. Protein sequence: CASSQDGPRRFF.

This clone came up once. The chain has TRBV5-6 and TRBJ1-1; TRBD1 agrees at 10 bases. This CDR3 is built from 14 residues. Germline assignment: CDR1 SGHDT and CDR2 YYEEEE. J was trimmed by 5 bases and V by 5 bases; bases with no gene match: 6. The CDR3 loop reads CASRRTGGRTEAFF. The CDR3 bases are TGTGCCAGCAGACGGACAGGGGGGCGTACTGAAGCTTTCTTT.

This chain links TRBV14 with TRBJ2-3; D not resolved. Germline CDR1 SGHDN, CDR2 FVKESK. This CDR3 spans 16 amino acids. Trimming removed 0 bases from V and 6 bases from J, with 16 bases in between. Here the CDR3 reads CASSQDRVTGPDTQYF. The CDR3 DNA is TGTGCCAGCAGCCAAGATAGGGTAACGGGCCCTGATACGCAGTATTTT.

The V and J genes are TRBV5-1 and TRBJ2-1; unclear D gene. V shed 4 bases and J shed 4 bases, with 15 bases lying between them. CDR3 size: 15 residues. Germline V CDR1 and CDR2: SGHRS, YFSETQ. The CDR3 reads CASSLTSTSYNEQFF. Written as DNA, the CDR3 is TGCGCCAGCAGCCTGACTTCGACATCTTACAATGAGCAGTTCTTC. The whole variable domain, filled in from reference TRBV5-1 and TRBJ2-1, reads KAGVTQTPRYLIKTRGQQVTLSCSPISGHRSVSWYQQTPGQGLQFLFEYFSETQRNKGNFPGRFSGRQFSNSRSEMNVSTLELGDSALYLCASSLTSTSYNEQFFGPGTRLTVL.

The V and J genes are TRBV28 and TRBJ1-5; 10 bases are a match to TRBD1. Germline assignment: CDR1 MDHEN and CDR2 SYDVKM. This CDR3 contains 18 residues. The trim removed 3 bases at V and 5 bases at J, leaving 13 bases unmatched. The CDR3 DNA follows: TGTGCCAGCAGTTTCCTTACCTTCGACAGGGGGCGATATCAGCCCCAGCATTTT. Residues: CASSFLTFDRGRYQPQHF. Full variable domain (missing parts from reference TRBV28 and TRBJ1-5): DVKVTQSSRYLVKRTGEKVFLECVQDMDHENMFWYRQDPGLGLRLIYFSYDVKMKEKGDIPEGYSVSREKKERFSLILESASTNQTSMYLCASSFLTFDRGRYQPQHFGDGTRLSIL.

V and J are TRBV11-2 and TRBJ2-7, with TRBD2 matching over 7 bases. Germline CDR1 reads SGHAT; CDR2 reads FQNNGV. Germline trimming cut 3 bases from V and 7 bases from J; bases unmatched to any gene: 15. This CDR3 spans 16 amino acids. CDR3 amino acids: CASSFTLTGGSEEQYF. CDR3 in DNA: TGTGCCAGCAGCTTTACCTTAACGGGAGGATCCGAGGAGCAGTACTTC.

This chain joins TRBV4-2 and TRBJ2-7; 13 bases fit TRBD2. CDR1 and CDR2 (germline): LGHNA, YNFKEQ. V trimming: 3 bases; J trimming: 5 bases; junction bases outside the gene matches: 4. This CDR3 spans 15 amino acids. DNA of the CDR3: TGTGCCAGCAGCCAGGGGACTAGCGGGAATCACGAGCAGTACTTC. Translation: CASSQGTSGNHEQYF.

The J gene is TRBJ2-5, the V gene TRBV7-3; 9 nucleotides align to TRBD2. The CDR3 consists of 15 residues. The germline V gene has CDR1 SGHTA and CDR2 FQGTGA. V dropped 4 bases and J dropped 4; count of bases not matched to a gene: 7. The CDR3 DNA follows: TGTGCCAGCAGCTATAGCGGGAGCAAGGGAGAGACCCAGTACTTC. Translation: CASSYSGSKGETQYF.

V and J are TRBV4-3 and TRBJ1-5; tentative D call: TRBD1 (6 bases). The V gene lost 0 bases and the J gene lost 2 bases, with 8 bases spanning the gap. Germline assignment: CDR1 LGHNA and CDR2 YSLEER. This CDR3 spans 15 amino acids. The CDR3 nucleotides are TGCGCCAGCAGCCAAGATGCAGGGGGCAATCAGCCCCAGCATTTT. Its translation is CASSQDAGGNQPQHF.

The chain is built from TRBV5-1 and TRBJ1-6; no clear D. V dropped 5 bases and J dropped 10 bases, with 25 bases sitting between them. This CDR3 is built from 17 residues. Germline-derived CDR1 and CDR2 are SGHRS and YFSETQ. The CDR3 spells CASRNLKEGAQRSPLHF. As DNA, the CDR3 is TGCGCCAGCAGGAACCTAAAGGAGGGCGCGCAAAGATCACCCCTCCACTTT. The full variable domain, in which reference TRBV5-1 and TRBJ1-6 provide the parts outside the CDR3, is KAGVTQTPRYLIKTRGQQVTLSCSPISGHRSVSWYQQTPGQGLQFLFEYFSETQRNKGNFPGRFSGRQFSNSRSEMNVSTLELGDSALYLCASRNLKEGAQRSPLHFGNGTRLTVT.

The V call is TRBV19, the J call TRBJ1-5; 8 bases line up with TRBD1. From germline, CDR1 is LNHDA and CDR2 SQIVND (reference sequence). Trimming took 0 bases from V and 7 from J; bases not matched to a gene: 8. This CDR3 is 16 amino acids long. The CDR3 nucleotides read TGTGCCAGTAGTATAGATAGCCGACAGGGGAGCCAGCCCCAGCATTTT. Its translation is CASSIDSRQGSQPQHF. Full variable domain (missing parts from reference TRBV19 and TRBJ1-5): DGGITQSPKYLFRKEGQNVTLSCEQNLNHDAMYWYRQDPGQGLRLIYYSQIVNDFQKGDIAEGYSVSREKKESFPLTVTSAQKNPTAFYLCASSIDSRQGSQPQHFGDGTRLSIL.

This clone came up a few times. The chain links TRBV15 to TRBJ1-1; tentatively, D is TRBD1 (5 bases). The germline V and J ends were trimmed by 0 bases and 10 bases, with 9 bases remaining between them. Germline CDR1 and CDR2: LNHNV and YYDKDF (reference sequence). This CDR3 contains 12 residues. As DNA, the CDR3 is TGTGCCACCAGCAGAGATAATGGGGGAGCTTTCTTT. It codes for CATSRDNGGAFF.

For the CDR3, the DNA is TGTGCCAGCAGCTCCTCGATCTCTGGAAACACCATATATTTT. This translates into CASSSSISGNTIYF. V usage is TRBV7-2 and J usage is TRBJ1-3; D ambiguous. The ends were cut back, 4 bases at V and 0 bases at J, with 7 bases in the middle. Germline CDR1 reads SGHTA; CDR2 reads FQGNSA. CDR3 size: 14 residues.